The next 10 T cell receptor beta chains were all read from a single sample in a study of T cells in Graves' hyperthyroidism and ophthalmopathy (dated by TCRdb to between 2018 and 2021). Libraries were built with multiplex PCR. Instrument on record: Illumina HiSeq 2000. Amplification of TCR beta CDR3 regions was carried out from RNA transcripts. For the first round of RT-PCR on the TCR CDR3, the HTBI primer set was used together with the Qiagen OneStep RT-PCR kit. Through fastp at Q25 and MiXCR, TCRdb rebuilt clones from the public reads, retaining in-frame beta chains. Each record represents a unique CDR3 protein, reported with the most common genes and DNA among its rows. The sample profile shows 340,000 or so distinct CDR3 sequences; around a sixth of them were found once. Around a third of the sample lies in the top ten. The sample consisted of blood. The receptors shown here come from a man younger than 45 with Graves' hyperthyroidism.

The CDR3 is CASSLGLRRNTQYF. The CDR3 DNA is TGTGCCAGCAGCTTGGGCCTCCGACGGAATACGCAGTATTTT. The rearrangement joins TRBV5-6 to TRBJ2-3, with unresolved D. Germline V lookup: CDR1 SGHDT, CDR2 YYEEEE. The ends were cut back, 0 bases at V and 7 bases at J, with 12 bases in the middle. This CDR3 has 14 residues.

This clonotype has a handful of counts. The chain links TRBV4-1 to TRBJ2-7; TRBD1 aligns across 9 bases. Germline V gene data show CDR1 as MGHRA and CDR2 as YSYEKL. The J segment lost 0 bases and the V segment lost 3 bases, leaving 9 bases of the junction unmatched. The CDR3 sequence is 17 residues long. CDR3 region: CASSHSTGTGNSYEQYF. In nucleotides, the CDR3 is TGCGCCAGCAGCCACAGCACCGGGACAGGGAACTCCTACGAGCAGTACTTC.

The genes are TRBV30 and TRBJ1-5; a weak D match, TRBD1 (5 bases). This CDR3 is 12 amino acids long. Per germline, CDR1 GTSNPN and CDR2 SVGIG (reference sequence). Between the trimmed V and J ends, which lost 3 bases and 11 bases, there was a span of 14 bases. The DNA of the CDR3 is TGTGCCTGGAGCGTCGAAGGGACGGCCCAGCATTTT. It encodes CAWSVEGTAQHF.

This clonotype was picked up a small number of times. The chain recombines TRBV6-1 with TRBJ2-7, with D possibly TRBD1 on 6 matching bases. CDR3 size: 15 residues. The ends were cut back, 5 bases at V and 4 bases at J, with 18 bases in the middle. Looked up from germline, CDR1 is MNHNS and CDR2 is SASEGT. CDR3 coding DNA: TGTGCCAGCAGTTCCTACAGGGTATTCAGTTACGAGCAGTACTTC. It specifies CASSSYRVFSYEQYF.

The sample holds a few counts of this clonotype. A much larger clone lies one base from this, so it may be a read error. Without the conserved terminal phenylalanine or tryptophan, this CDR3 likely stems from a read error. CDR3 in amino acids: CASSPTGVTEAFL. The CDR3 coding sequence is TGTGCCAGCAGCCCAACAGGGGTCACTGAAGCTTTCCTT. The chain links TRBV11-1 to TRBJ1-1; 7 bases match TRBD1. CDR1 SGHAT and CDR2 FQDESV come from the germline V gene (reference sequence). J lost 4 bases, V lost 5 bases, and 4 bases had no gene match. The CDR3 totals 13 residues.

This clonotype was found many times. J is TRBJ2-7 and V is TRBV11-2; 9 bases fit TRBD2. Germline V lookup: CDR1 SGHAT, CDR2 FQNNGV. V shed 4 bases, J shed 4 bases, and the junction held 5 bases outside the gene matches. This CDR3 is built from 14 residues. CDR3: CASSYSGSRYEQYF. As DNA, the CDR3 is TGTGCCAGCAGCTATAGCGGGAGTAGGTACGAGCAGTACTTC.

This clonotype was picked up many times. The chain employs TRBV6-1 and TRBJ2-7, with D unclear. Germline CDR1 MNHNS, CDR2 SASEGT. V shed 1 base and J shed 3 bases, with 13 bases lying between them. This CDR3 contains 15 residues. CDR3 sequence: CASSEGPRPIYEQYF. For the CDR3, the DNA is TGTGCCAGCAGTGAAGGACCTAGGCCAATCTACGAGCAGTACTTC.

On this clonotype itself: This may arise from a read error, as a much more abundant clone is one base away. The chain couples TRBV3-1 to TRBJ2-3; the D gene is possibly TRBD2 (6 bases). Trimming cost V 5 bases and J 1 base, with 16 bases left between them. CDR1 and CDR2 from the germline V gene are LGHDT and YNNKEL (reference sequence). The CDR3 spans 16 residues. As DNA, the CDR3 is TGTGCCAGCAGCTATATAGTGGGAGGAGGCACAGATACGCAGTATTTT. This gives the protein CASSYIVGGGTDTQYF.

This clonotype showed up many times. This sequence joins TRBV5-1 and TRBJ2-1, with TRBD1 matching over 11 bases. Germline CDR1 and CDR2: SGHRS and YFSETQ. The length of the CDR3 is 13 residues. V was clipped by 3 bases and J by 9 bases; unmatched bases: 2. As DNA, the CDR3 is TGCGCCAGCAGCTGGACAGGGGGCGGTGAGCAGTTCTTC. Its translation is CASSWTGGGEQFF.

The chain uses TRBV6-1 and TRBJ2-2, with TRBD2 matching 15 bases. The V and J ends lost 4 bases and 6 bases, in that order; junction bases with no gene match: 3. This CDR3 spans 16 amino acids. Per germline, CDR1 MNHNS and CDR2 SASEGT. CDR3 protein: CASSGGLAGGAGELFF. Written as DNA, the CDR3 is TGTGCCAGCAGTGGGGGACTAGCGGGAGGCGCCGGGGAGCTGTTTTTT.